This note documents a single T cell receptor beta chain sequence. Its specificity is unknown. The data stem from a study of T cell repertoires in cytomegalovirus infection. TCRdb re-derived calls from the reads in MiXCR, one entry per CDR3 protein. Here the sample spans roughly 700,000 distinct CDR3 sequences, roughly 36% being singletons. Trimming took off 4 bases at V and 4 bases at J, with 9 bases between the two ends. Per germline, CDR1 ENHRY and CDR2 SYGVKD. This CDR3 has 13 amino acids. The specimen comprised cultured PBMCs, sampled from culture after CMV antigen stimulation. The chain employs TRBV10-3 and TRBJ2-3; tentatively, D is TRBD2 (6 bases). This TCR was sampled from a human donor in good health (CMV status not recorded). Some clones in this sample may be carry-over from other donors' samples. The CDR3 here is CAISGGASDTQYF. Written as DNA, the CDR3 is TGTGCCATCAGTGGCGGGGCCTCAGATACGCAGTATTTT.